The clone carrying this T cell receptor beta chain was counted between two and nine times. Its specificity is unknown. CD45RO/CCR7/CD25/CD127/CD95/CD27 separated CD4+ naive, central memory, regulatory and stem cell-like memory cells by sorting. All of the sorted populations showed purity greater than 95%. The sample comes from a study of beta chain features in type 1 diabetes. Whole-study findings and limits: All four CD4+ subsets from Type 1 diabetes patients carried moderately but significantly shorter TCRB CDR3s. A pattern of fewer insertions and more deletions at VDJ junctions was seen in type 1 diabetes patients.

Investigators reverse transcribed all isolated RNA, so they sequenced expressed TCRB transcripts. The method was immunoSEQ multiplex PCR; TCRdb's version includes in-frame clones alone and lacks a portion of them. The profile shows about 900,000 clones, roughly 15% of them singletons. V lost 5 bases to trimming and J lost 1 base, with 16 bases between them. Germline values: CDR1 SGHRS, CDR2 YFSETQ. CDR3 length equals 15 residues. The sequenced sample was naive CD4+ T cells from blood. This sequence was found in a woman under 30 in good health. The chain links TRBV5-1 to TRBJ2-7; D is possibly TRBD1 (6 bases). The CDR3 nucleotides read TGCGCCAGCAGAAGGTTTGGGCAGGGGTCCTACGAGCAGTACTTC. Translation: CASRRFGQGSYEQYF.